These T cell receptor beta chains were read from a single sample in a study of immune evolution from preneoplasia to lung adenocarcinoma. Sequenced by immunoSEQ multiplex PCR; TCRdb stores in-frame clones only, minus some. The data show 5,900 or so clones, over 65% seen once. The source material was FFPE minimally invasive lung adenocarcinoma tissue. These receptor sequences come from a person between 60 and 80 years old with lung adenocarcinoma. The CDR3 runs from the conserved cysteine through the conserved F or W. The order of the fields is J gene, clone size, V gene, D gene, CDR3 protein, CDR3 DNA. A D gene is named only where the DNA matches it firmly. Only part of the rows carry a size: once, few, many, or a class if the clone is expanded.

j_gene: TRBJ2-7; abundance: .; v_gene: TRBV18; d_gene: .; CDR3aa: CASSPGGYEQYF; CDR3nt: TGTGCCAGCTCACCAGGGGGCTACGAGCAGTACTTC
j_gene: TRBJ2-3; abundance: .; v_gene: TRBV28; d_gene: TRBD2; CDR3aa: CASKTSGGADTQYF; CDR3nt: TGTGCCAGCAAAACTAGCGGGGGCGCAGATACGCAGTATTTT
j_gene: TRBJ1-5; abundance: .; v_gene: TRBV10-2; d_gene: .; CDR3aa: CASRPTGQGQPQHF; CDR3nt: TGCGCCAGCAGGCCGACAGGTCAGGGTCAGCCCCAGCATTTT
j_gene: TRBJ2-5; abundance: .; v_gene: TRBV9; d_gene: .; CDR3aa: CASSVASRQETQYF; CDR3nt: TGTGCCAGCAGCGTAGCGTCCAGGCAAGAGACCCAGTACTTC
j_gene: TRBJ2-7; abundance: .; v_gene: TRBV21-1; d_gene: .; CDR3aa: CASSGPSQTRRGGGSGEQYF; CDR3nt: TGTGCCAGCAGCGGACCGTCCCAAACGAGGCGCGGAGGAGGGTCTGGTGAGCAGTACTTC
j_gene: TRBJ1-2; abundance: .; v_gene: TRBV27; d_gene: TRBD1; CDR3aa: CASRRDRGDNYGYTF; CDR3nt: TGTGCCAGCAGAAGGGACAGGGGAGATAACTATGGCTACACCTTC
j_gene: TRBJ2-7; abundance: once; v_gene: TRBV9; d_gene: TRBD2; CDR3aa: CASSDGLAGVDEQYF; CDR3nt: TGTGCCAGCAGCGATGGGCTAGCGGGAGTTGACGAGCAGTACTTC
j_gene: TRBJ2-1; abundance: .; v_gene: TRBV9; d_gene: TRBD2; CDR3aa: CASSVDGGYNEQFF; CDR3nt: TGTGCCAGCAGCGTAGACGGGGGGTACAATGAGCAGTTCTTC
j_gene: TRBJ2-7; abundance: .; v_gene: TRBV11-2; d_gene: .; CDR3aa: CASSLGLAYYEQYF; CDR3nt: TGTGCCAGCAGCTTAGGGCTAGCGTACTACGAGCAGTACTTC
j_gene: TRBJ2-4; abundance: few; v_gene: TRBV19; d_gene: .; CDR3aa: CASSTLRGTHKNIQYF; CDR3nt: TGTGCCAGTAGTACCCTACGCGGGACCCACAAAAACATTCAGTACTTC
j_gene: TRBJ2-1; abundance: .; v_gene: TRBV5-6; d_gene: .; CDR3aa: CASTLVRLLHVDEQFF; CDR3nt: TGTGCCAGCACCCTGGTACGGCTTCTACACGTCGATGAGCAGTTCTTC
j_gene: TRBJ2-7; abundance: .; v_gene: TRBV7-2; d_gene: .; CDR3aa: CASSLVSGREQYF; CDR3nt: TGTGCCAGCAGCTTAGTTTCAGGGAGGGAGCAGTACTTC
j_gene: TRBJ2-4; abundance: once; v_gene: TRBV11-3; d_gene: .; CDR3aa: CASSATGTHQYF; CDR3nt: TGTGCCAGCAGCGCCACCGGGACTCATCAGTACTTC
j_gene: TRBJ2-7; abundance: .; v_gene: TRBV19; d_gene: .; CDR3aa: CASSIADSYEQYF; CDR3nt: TGTGCCAGTAGTATAGCAGACTCCTACGAGCAGTACTTC
j_gene: TRBJ2-2; abundance: .; v_gene: TRBV2; d_gene: .; CDR3aa: CASSPDLGGELFF; CDR3nt: TGTGCCAGCAGCCCCGATCTGGGCGGGGAGCTGTTTTTT
j_gene: TRBJ1-2; abundance: .; v_gene: TRBV6-5; d_gene: TRBD1; CDR3aa: CASGGTEANYGYTF; CDR3nt: TGTGCCAGCGGTGGGACAGAAGCTAACTATGGCTACACCTTC
j_gene: TRBJ1-2; abundance: .; v_gene: TRBV28; d_gene: .; CDR3aa: CASSLGQEANYGYTF; CDR3nt: TGTGCCAGCAGTTTAGGACAAGAAGCTAACTATGGCTACACCTTC
j_gene: TRBJ2-5; abundance: once; v_gene: TRBV7-7; d_gene: .; CDR3aa: CASSLAGGETQYF; CDR3nt: TGTGCTAGCAGCTTAGCAGGGGGGGAGACCCAGTACTTC
j_gene: TRBJ2-6; abundance: once; v_gene: TRBV19; d_gene: TRBD1; CDR3aa: CASSIGPGQGRAGANVLTF; CDR3nt: TGTGCCAGTAGTATAGGGCCGGGACAGGGTAGGGCCGGGGCCAACGTCCTGACTTTC
j_gene: TRBJ1-5; abundance: .; v_gene: TRBV11-2; d_gene: TRBD1; CDR3aa: CASSLSGGQGQPQHF; CDR3nt: TGTGCCAGCAGCTTATCCGGGGGACAGGGTCAGCCCCAGCATTTT
j_gene: TRBJ2-7; abundance: .; v_gene: TRBV18; d_gene: .; CDR3aa: CASSPPGFYEQYF; CDR3nt: TGTGCCAGCTCACCACCGGGGTTCTACGAGCAGTACTTC
j_gene: TRBJ1-1; abundance: few; v_gene: TRBV9; d_gene: .; CDR3aa: CASSVVRVGVNTEAFF; CDR3nt: TGTGCCAGCAGCGTAGTTCGGGTAGGGGTGAACACTGAAGCTTTCTTT
j_gene: TRBJ2-3; abundance: .; v_gene: TRBV11-2; d_gene: .; CDR3aa: CATTRTASTDTQYF; CDR3nt: TGTGCCACGACCCGGACAGCTAGCACAGATACGCAGTATTTT
j_gene: TRBJ2-6; abundance: .; v_gene: TRBV19; d_gene: TRBD1; CDR3aa: CASSNSGQGAEGWANVLTF; CDR3nt: TGTGCCAGTAGTAATTCAGGACAGGGGGCAGAAGGTTGGGCCAACGTCCTGACTTTC
j_gene: TRBJ2-2; abundance: .; v_gene: TRBV6-5; d_gene: .; CDR3aa: CASRGSVNTGELFF; CDR3nt: TGTGCCAGCAGGGGAAGCGTGAACACCGGGGAGCTGTTTTTT
j_gene: TRBJ1-1; abundance: .; v_gene: TRBV5-4; d_gene: .; CDR3aa: CASTQGRNTEAFF; CDR3nt: TGTGCCAGCACCCAGGGGAGGAACACTGAAGCTTTCTTT
j_gene: TRBJ2-6; abundance: .; v_gene: TRBV12-5; d_gene: .; CDR3aa: CASGLFAGDFFGANVLTF; CDR3nt: TGTGCTAGTGGTTTGTTTGCCGGGGACTTTTTTGGGGCCAACGTCCTGACTTTC
j_gene: TRBJ1-2; abundance: .; v_gene: TRBV4-1; d_gene: .; CDR3aa: CASSQDGGYGYTF; CDR3nt: TGCGCCAGCAGCCAAGATGGGGGATATGGCTACACCTTC
j_gene: TRBJ1-2; abundance: once; v_gene: TRBV9; d_gene: TRBD1; CDR3aa: CASSALRGQGAGYTF; CDR3nt: TGTGCCAGCAGCGCCCTCCGGGGACAGGGAGCCGGCTACACCTTC
j_gene: TRBJ2-7; abundance: .; v_gene: TRBV6-4; d_gene: .; CDR3aa: CASSEHPGRGAYEQYF; CDR3nt: TGTGCCAGCAGTGAGCATCCAGGGCGGGGTGCCTACGAGCAGTACTTC
j_gene: TRBJ1-1; abundance: .; v_gene: TRBV5-4; d_gene: TRBD1; CDR3aa: CASSRTGGATEAFF; CDR3nt: TGTGCCAGCAGCCGGACAGGGGGCGCAACTGAAGCTTTCTTT
j_gene: TRBJ2-3; abundance: .; v_gene: TRBV19; d_gene: TRBD2; CDR3aa: CASSPPPSGRADTQYF; CDR3nt: TGTGCCAGTAGTCCCCCCCCCAGCGGGAGGGCGGATACGCAGTATTTT
j_gene: TRBJ1-1; abundance: .; v_gene: TRBV30; d_gene: .; CDR3aa: CAWNREPAEAFF; CDR3nt: TGTGCCTGGAACCGTGAACCCGCGGAGGCTTTCTTT
j_gene: TRBJ2-5; abundance: .; v_gene: TRBV6-1; d_gene: TRBD2; CDR3aa: CASSEVGSAGGETQYF; CDR3nt: TGTGCCAGCAGTGAAGTAGGATCGGCGGGAGGAGAGACCCAGTACTTC
j_gene: TRBJ1-1; abundance: .; v_gene: TRBV18; d_gene: .; CDR3aa: CASSPVSFRNTEAFF; CDR3nt: TGTGCCAGCTCACCAGTAAGTTTTCGGAACACTGAAGCTTTCTTT
j_gene: TRBJ2-7; abundance: few; v_gene: TRBV29-1; d_gene: TRBD1; CDR3aa: CSVSNLGTGGSEQYF; CDR3nt: TGCAGCGTCTCTAACCTCGGGACAGGGGGCTCCGAGCAGTACTTC
j_gene: TRBJ2-7; abundance: few; v_gene: TRBV12-5; d_gene: TRBD2; CDR3aa: CASGLDPSGSSGAPYEQYF; CDR3nt: TGTGCTAGTGGTTTGGACCCCAGTGGGTCTAGCGGAGCCCCCTACGAGCAGTACTTC
j_gene: TRBJ2-7; abundance: .; v_gene: TRBV7-9; d_gene: .; CDR3aa: CASSRDTDEQYF; CDR3nt: TGTGCCAGCAGCCGGGATACGGACGAGCAGTACTTC
j_gene: TRBJ2-7; abundance: few; v_gene: TRBV28; d_gene: TRBD1; CDR3aa: CASSFPGTGYEQYF; CDR3nt: TGTGCCAGCAGTTTTCCCGGGACAGGATACGAGCAGTACTTC
j_gene: TRBJ2-1; abundance: .; v_gene: TRBV30; d_gene: .; CDR3aa: CAWALVGAHNEQFF; CDR3nt: TGTGCCTGGGCTTTGGTTGGTGCCCACAATGAGCAGTTCTTC
j_gene: TRBJ2-7; abundance: .; v_gene: TRBV4-2; d_gene: .; CDR3aa: CASSQDRGDPWTPEQYF; CDR3nt: TGTGCCAGCAGCCAAGATCGTGGAGACCCATGGACTCCCGAGCAGTACTTC
j_gene: TRBJ1-4; abundance: .; v_gene: TRBV7-8; d_gene: .; CDR3aa: CASSLTRDGNEKLFF; CDR3nt: TGTGCCAGCAGCTTAACGAGGGACGGTAATGAAAAACTGTTTTTT
j_gene: TRBJ2-3; abundance: .; v_gene: TRBV5-6; d_gene: .; CDR3aa: CASSLPYPADTQYF; CDR3nt: TGTGCCAGCAGCTTGCCGTACCCCGCAGATACGCAGTATTTT
j_gene: TRBJ2-3; abundance: .; v_gene: TRBV19; d_gene: TRBD2; CDR3aa: CASSLRTSRDTQYF; CDR3nt: TGTGCCAGTTCCCTTCGGACTAGCCGGGATACGCAGTATTTT
j_gene: TRBJ1-3; abundance: .; v_gene: TRBV10-3; d_gene: .; CDR3aa: CALQSRTPDGTIYF; CDR3nt: TGTGCCCTCCAAAGCAGGACGCCGGATGGCACCATATATTTT
j_gene: TRBJ2-1; abundance: .; v_gene: TRBV15; d_gene: .; CDR3aa: CATSRLTDEQFF; CDR3nt: TGTGCCACCAGCAGGCTAACCGATGAGCAGTTCTTC
j_gene: TRBJ2-4; abundance: .; v_gene: TRBV18; d_gene: .; CDR3aa: CASSPAGVRNIQYF; CDR3nt: TGTGCCAGCTCACCGGCAGGAGTGAGAAACATTCAGTACTTC
j_gene: TRBJ2-5; abundance: once; v_gene: TRBV2; d_gene: .; CDR3aa: CASSDPTSTVRAQYF; CDR3nt: TGTGCCAGCAGCGACCCAACCTCGACAGTCCGGGCCCAGTACTTC
j_gene: TRBJ2-7; abundance: .; v_gene: TRBV7-2; d_gene: .; CDR3aa: CASSLAGSYEQYF; CDR3nt: TGTGCCAGCAGCTTAGCGGGCTCCTACGAGCAGTACTTC
j_gene: TRBJ2-7; abundance: .; v_gene: TRBV5-6; d_gene: .; CDR3aa: CASSYTDYEQYF; CDR3nt: TGTGCCAGCAGCTACACCGACTACGAGCAGTACTTC
j_gene: TRBJ2-7; abundance: .; v_gene: TRBV11-2; d_gene: .; CDR3aa: CASSQTGFEQYF; CDR3nt: TGTGCCAGCAGCCAAACAGGGTTCGAGCAGTACTTC
j_gene: TRBJ2-7; abundance: once; v_gene: TRBV4-1; d_gene: TRBD1; CDR3aa: CASSQVDLGQRVAYEQYF; CDR3nt: TGCGCCAGCAGCCAAGTGGACTTGGGACAGAGAGTCGCCTACGAGCAGTACTTC
j_gene: TRBJ2-1; abundance: .; v_gene: TRBV7-8; d_gene: TRBD2; CDR3aa: CASSPPLREGSDEQFF; CDR3nt: TGTGCCAGCAGCCCACCCCTGCGGGAGGGTAGCGATGAGCAGTTCTTC